The clone carrying this T cell receptor beta chain rates as medium-sized. Bulk tumor genomic DNA (600 ng per sample) served as template. Surgeons took several biopsies per primary tumor, spaced far apart, during surgery. Surgery that was curative in intent was performed on patients with untreated, newly diagnosed non-small cell lung cancer. Samples were obtained from newly diagnosed non-small cell lung cancer patients who were having surgery with curative intent. These data come from a study of immune heterogeneity within non-small cell lung tumors. A multiplex PCR containing 32 V primers and 13 J primers was used to amplify TCR beta CDR3. TCRdb reanalysed the multiplex PCR reads using MiXCR and keeps one entry per CDR3 protein. The data hold more than 2,500 distinct CDR3 sequences, with roughly a fifth observed a single time. Material: lung tumor tissue. This TCR came from a man in his sixties with non-small cell lung cancer.

The CDR3 nucleotides read TGCAGTGCTGGGGATAGCGGGAGTGTCTACAATGAGCAGTTCTTC. This codes for CSAGDSGSVYNEQFF. The chain couples TRBV20-1 to TRBJ2-1; 9 bases agree with TRBD2. Trimming at V came to 5 bases and at J to 3 bases, leaving 8 bases not matched to a gene. The germline CDR1 and CDR2 sequences are DFQATT and SNEGSKA (reference sequence). The CDR3 totals 15 residues.